What follows are 20 T cell receptor beta chains derived from one specimen sequenced in a study of OX40 agonist ivuxolimab in advanced cancers. The data were produced by immunoSEQ multiplex PCR, yet TCRdb's version contains in-frame clones alone and is incomplete. The sample yields roughly 54,000 clones, about 83% seen once. Sequenced material: CD4+ or CD8+ T cells sorted from blood, taken in a trial of the OX40 agonist ivuxolimab. The receptors shown here come from an adult with an advanced solid tumor such as melanoma, head and neck, liver or kidney cancer.

The CDR3 DNA is TGTGCCAGCAGCTTACGGGACAGGGGCCGGAGCTCCTATAATTCACCCCTCCACTTT. Protein product: CASSLRDRGRSSYNSPLHF. This chain connects TRBV7-8 to TRBJ1-6, with 10 bases identical to TRBD1. Germline V gives CDR1 SGHVS, CDR2 FQNEAQ. The CDR3 has 19 amino acids. The J segment lost 0 bases and the V segment lost 2 bases, leaving 7 bases of the junction unmatched.

CDR3 in DNA: TGCGCCAGCAGTCAATCCTCAGGGGGTACGAGGTTAAATGAGCAGTTCTTC. This translates into CASSQSSGGTRLNEQFF. The chain carries TRBV23-1 and TRBJ2-1; 7 nucleotides match TRBD1. TRBV23-1 is recorded as an ORF, its role being uncertain. V was clipped by 0 bases and J by 7 bases; unmatched bases: 12. This CDR3 spans 17 amino acids.

The chain uses TRBV6-5 and TRBJ1-1, with unresolved D. The germline CDR1 and CDR2 sequences are MNHEY and SVGAGI. V lost 6 bases and J 4 bases, leaving 12 bases between the germline ends. The CDR3 is made up of 13 amino acids. This CDR3 reads CASSPSMSTEAFF. DNA for the CDR3: TGTGCCAGCAGCCCCTCTATGAGCACTGAAGCTTTCTTT.

In its sample, this clone was seen once. For the CDR3, the DNA is TGTGCCAGCAGCAACCCGGGACAGAGATACGAGCAGTACTTC. Its translation is CASSNPGQRYEQYF. The V call is TRBV7-8, the J call TRBJ2-7; 7 nucleotides agree with TRBD1. The CDR3 spans 14 residues. Per the germline V gene, CDR1 is SGHVS and CDR2 is FQNEAQ. The V segment lost 5 bases and the J segment 4 bases; nucleotides outside the gene matches: 8.

This chain uses TRBV10-3 with TRBJ1-1, with TRBD1 identical over 7 bases. Germline V lookup: CDR1 ENHRY, CDR2 SYGVKD. The CDR3 loop spans 15 amino acids. After removal of 2 bases from V and 1 base from J, the junction contained 4 bases not matched to a gene. CDR3 residues: CAISETDRRNTEAFF. The CDR3 DNA reads as TGTGCCATCAGTGAGACGGACAGGCGGAACACTGAAGCTTTCTTT.

The rearrangement links TRBV7-2 to TRBJ2-1, with D possibly matching TRBD2 (5 bases). CDR1 and CDR2 (germline): SGHTA, FQGNSA. The CDR3 is 14 amino acids. Trimming stripped 2 bases from V and 3 bases from J, with 8 bases between. The DNA of the CDR3 is TGTGCCAGCAGCTTAATCACTAGCTACAATGAGCAGTTCTTC. It encodes CASSLITSYNEQFF.

The chain links TRBV23-1 to TRBJ1-2, with D possibly being TRBD1 (5 bases). TRBV23-1 is flagged as an ORF with uncertain function. The length of the CDR3 is 15 residues. V gave up 4 bases and J gave up 2 bases, with 14 bases separating them. CDR3 bases: TGCGCCAGCAGTCGAAACAGGAGGATAAACTATGGCTACACCTTC. The encoded protein is CASSRNRRINYGYTF.

The chain combines TRBV5-1 with TRBJ2-7; 11 bases are a match to TRBD1. CDR3 length equals 15 residues. The germline V gene encodes CDR1 SGHRS and CDR2 YFSETQ. Trimming took 3 bases from V and 3 from J; bases not matched to a gene: 5. The CDR3 reads CASSWAGTGGYEQYF. The CDR3 nucleotides read TGCGCCAGCAGCTGGGCCGGGACAGGGGGCTACGAGCAGTACTTC.

CDR3 bases: TGCGCCAGCAGCCAAGGGTCAGGGGGCTCGGTAGGAAACACCATATATTTT. Residues: CASSQGSGGSVGNTIYF. The V and J genes are TRBV4-1 and TRBJ1-3; TRBD1 matches at 8 bases. V was clipped by 1 base and J by 4 bases; unmatched bases: 9. Germline-derived CDR1 and CDR2 are MGHRA and YSYEKL. The CDR3 spans 17 residues.

The chain combines TRBV6-1 with TRBJ1-2, with D possibly TRBD1 on 6 matching bases. Trimming took off 5 bases at V and 0 bases at J, with 10 bases between the two ends. Germline CDR1 reads MNHNS; CDR2 reads SASEGT. The CDR3 extends over 14 amino acids. This CDR3 is CASSSTGTNYGYTF. CDR3 DNA sequence: TGTGCCAGCAGTTCTACAGGGACTAACTATGGCTACACCTTC.

The CDR3 DNA is TGTGCCACCAGCAGGGAGCATAGCAATCAGCCCCAGCATTTT. It translates to CATSREHSNQPQHF. The chain couples TRBV15 to TRBJ1-5; D is unclear. The germline V gene encodes CDR1 LNHNV and CDR2 YYDKDF (reference sequence). Trimming took 3 bases from V and 0 from J, leaving 6 bases between them. There are 14 residues in the CDR3. Full variable domain (remainder filled in from reference TRBV15 and TRBJ1-5): DAMVIQNPRYQVTQFGKPVTLSCSQTLNHNVMYWYQQKSSQAPKLLFHYYDKDFNNEADTPDNFQSRRPNTSFCFLDIRSPGLGDTAMYLCATSREHSNQPQHFGDGTRLSIL.

V gene TRBV30 combines with J gene TRBJ2-7; no clear D. Trimming removed 3 bases at V and 7 bases at J, with 22 bases between. The CDR3 has 15 residues. Germline assignment: CDR1 GTSNPN and CDR2 SVGIG (reference sequence). The CDR3 loop is CAWSKPRITFGEQYF. CDR3 in DNA: TGTGCCTGGAGCAAGCCGCGAATAACGTTTGGGGAGCAGTACTTC.

This clone was picked up a small number of times. The V and J genes are TRBV6-6 and TRBJ1-5; 9 bases line up with TRBD1. The CDR3 covers 12 residues. Trimming took 11 bases from V and 5 from J; bases not matched to a gene: 4. Germline lookup yields CDR1 MNHNY and CDR2 SVGAGI (reference sequence). CDR3 sequence: CAVRDRDQPQHF. For the CDR3, the DNA is TGTGCCGTCCGGGACAGGGATCAGCCCCAGCATTTT.

Judged by abundance, this clone is medium-sized (0.01 to 0.1%). The chain recombines TRBV10-2 with TRBJ1-2, with D hard to call. Germline V gene lookup returns CDR1 WSHSY and CDR2 SAAADI. The V end was cut by 6 bases, the J end by 5 bases, with 10 bases between. This CDR3 contains 12 residues. The CDR3: CASRDEYYGYTF. CDR3 coding DNA: TGCGCCAGCAGAGATGAATATTATGGCTACACCTTC.

V is TRBV6-5 and J is TRBJ2-2; tentatively, D is TRBD2 (5 bases). The germline gives CDR1 MNHEY, CDR2 SVGAGI. The CDR3 length is 14 residues. V shed 6 bases and J shed 4 bases, with 12 bases lying between them. The CDR3 loop reads CASRRGGGTGELFF. The CDR3 DNA follows: TGTGCCAGCAGGCGCGGTGGAGGCACCGGGGAGCTGTTTTTT.

The V gene is TRBV19, the J gene TRBJ1-3, with a tentative D call TRBD1 (5 bases). Germline V gives CDR1 LNHDA, CDR2 SQIVND (reference sequence). The CDR3 spans 14 residues. V was shortened by 4 bases and J by 2 bases, with 9 bases between the two germline ends. The CDR3 is CASSRGGPGNTIYF. The CDR3 DNA reads as TGTGCCAGTAGTAGGGGGGGACCTGGAAACACCATATATTTT.

The CDR3 loop is CASSAHDYEQYF. The CDR3 coding sequence is TGTGCCAGCAGCGCCCACGACTACGAGCAGTACTTC. The V call is TRBV11-1, the J call TRBJ2-7; D not resolved. This CDR3 has 12 amino acids. Germline V gene data show CDR1 as SGHAT and CDR2 as FQDESV (reference sequence). V lost 5 bases and J 3 bases, leaving 8 bases between the germline ends.

This rearrangement joins TRBV19 to TRBJ2-5; 14 bases line up with TRBD2. Trimming at V came to 8 bases and at J to 7 bases, leaving 9 bases not matched to a gene. The germline gives CDR1 LNHDA, CDR2 SQIVND (reference sequence). The CDR3 consists of 15 residues. The CDR3 spells CASGGLAGVVATQYF. The CDR3 DNA sequence: TGTGCCAGTGGGGGACTAGCGGGAGTCGTGGCGACCCAGTACTTC.

The chain has TRBV7-9 and TRBJ2-7, with TRBD1 matching 7 bases. Germline V gene sequence: CDR1 SEHNR, CDR2 FQNEAQ (reference sequence). J gave up 2 bases and V 4 bases, and 11 bases lay outside the gene matches. This CDR3 is 16 amino acids long. This CDR3 is CASSSPIPGQTYEQYF. The CDR3 nucleotides are TGTGCCAGCAGCTCCCCCATCCCGGGACAGACCTACGAGCAGTACTTC.

The rearrangement joins TRBV19 to TRBJ2-1; D gene ambiguous. The V end was cut by 4 bases, the J end by 8 bases, with 18 bases between. From germline, CDR1 is LNHDA and CDR2 SQIVND (reference sequence). CDR3 size: 15 residues. The CDR3 sequence: CASSTRSGGDDEQFF. Written as DNA, the CDR3 is TGTGCCAGTAGTACTAGGTCAGGCGGTGACGATGAGCAGTTCTTC.